Listed here are 9 T cell receptor beta chains from one sample, sequenced in a study of radiation and T cells in renal cell carcinoma. Specified treatment: treatment-naive control, cytoreductive nephrectomy. Clones were read by immunoSEQ multiplex PCR, and TCRdb kept only the in-frame ones, dropping some. The sample consists of roughly 21,000 clones, around 50% of them appearing once. The sequencing used tumor tissue, collected from a patient whose treatment was nephrectomy without radiotherapy. Receptors were obtained from a human donor with renal cell carcinoma.

This rearrangement joins TRBV4-1 to TRBJ1-3, with a weak D call TRBD1 (6 bases). CDR3 size: 17 residues. Germline loops: CDR1 MGHRA, CDR2 YSYEKL. Trimming removed 2 bases from V and 2 bases from J, with 16 bases in between. The CDR3 protein is CASSQKGQGLTGNTIYF. The CDR3 nucleotides are TGCGCCAGCAGCCAAAAGGGGCAGGGGTTGACTGGAAACACCATATATTTT.

This clone has just a few counts. The chain has TRBV5-1 and TRBJ1-2; D is unclear. CDR3 length equals 14 residues. V was pared by 0 bases and J by 2 bases, with 8 bases between. Germline CDR1 is SGHRS and CDR2 is YFSETQ. The CDR3 nucleotides are TGCGCCAGCAGCTTGGGGGATCTGAACTATGGCTACACCTTC. Translated: CASSLGDLNYGYTF. The full variable domain, its missing parts supplied by reference TRBV5-1 and TRBJ1-2, is KAGVTQTPRYLIKTRGQQVTLSCSPISGHRSVSWYQQTPGQGLQFLFEYFSETQRNKGNFPGRFSGRQFSNSRSEMNVSTLELGDSALYLCASSLGDLNYGYTFGSGTRLTVV.

The chain carries TRBV6-1 and TRBJ2-6; D gene ambiguous. Trimming left V 1 base short and J 0 bases short, with 4 bases between. This CDR3 spans 15 amino acids. Germline lookup yields CDR1 MNHNS and CDR2 SASEGT. In DNA form, the CDR3 reads TGTGCCAGCAGTGAAGGGAGCTCTGGGGCCAACGTCCTGACTTTC. This encodes CASSEGSSGANVLTF.

This rearrangement joins TRBV9 to TRBJ2-1, with D possibly TRBD2 on 7 matching bases. Trimming shortened V by 0 bases and J by 3 bases, and 13 bases separated the two germline ends. Germline V lookup: CDR1 SGDLS, CDR2 YYNGEE. This CDR3 contains 16 residues. CDR3 DNA: TGTGCCAGCAGCGTAGCTGGACAGCGGGGCTACAATGAGCAGTTCTTC. The encoded protein is CASSVAGQRGYNEQFF.

This sequence joins TRBV6-5 and TRBJ1-1, with TRBD1 as a possible D gene (6 bases). This CDR3 has 15 amino acids. Germline V lookup: CDR1 MNHEY, CDR2 SVGAGI. The ends were cut back, 6 bases at V and 4 bases at J, with 18 bases in the middle. The CDR3 loop is CASSPSGGGATEAFF. CDR3 sequence (DNA): TGTGCCAGCAGCCCATCTGGTGGGGGGGCCACTGAAGCTTTCTTT.

The chain joins TRBV6-1 to TRBJ1-2; 11 positions match TRBD1. The CDR3 is made up of 15 amino acids. The trim removed 6 bases at V and 10 bases at J, leaving 13 bases unmatched. CDR1 and CDR2 (germline): MNHNS, SASEGT. CDR3 DNA: TGTGCCAGCAGCACTATGGGACAGGGGGTCGCCGCCTACACCTTC. The encoded protein is CASSTMGQGVAAYTF.

V and J are TRBV7-2 and TRBJ1-5, with D perhaps matching TRBD1 (5 bases). Between the trimmed V and J ends, which lost 4 bases and 5 bases, there was a span of 12 bases. The CDR3 is 14 residues long. CDR1 SGHTA and CDR2 FQGNSA come from the germline V gene. The CDR3 spells CASSWREGDQPQHF. The CDR3 DNA sequence: TGTGCCAGCAGCTGGAGGGAAGGGGATCAGCCCCAGCATTTT. The whole variable domain, filled in from reference TRBV7-2 and TRBJ1-5, reads GAGVSQSPSNKVTEKGKDVELRCDPISGHTALYWYRQSLGQGLEFLIYFQGNSAPDKSGLPSDRFSAERTGGSVSTLTIQRTQQEDSAVYLCASSWREGDQPQHFGDGTRLSIL.

The chain joins TRBV18 to TRBJ1-1; 7 bases are a match to TRBD1. The CDR3 length is 12 residues. With 6 bases clipped from V and 6 bases from J, the junction kept 4 bases outside the gene matches. Germline lookup yields CDR1 KGHSH and CDR2 LQKENI. The CDR3, as DNA: TGTGCCAGCTCTTCGGGACAGCCTGAAGCTTTCTTT. Translated, it gives CASSSGQPEAFF.

The rearrangement joins TRBV29-1 to TRBJ2-3, with TRBD2 matching 9 bases. Unmatched junction bases numbered 15, after V lost 3 bases and J lost 8 bases. Germline V lookup: CDR1 SQVTM, CDR2 ANQGSEA. The CDR3 runs 16 residues. CDR3 in DNA: TGCAGCGTTGAGTTTCAGGTAGCGGGGGTAGATATTACGCAGTATTTT. Amino acids: CSVEFQVAGVDITQYF.